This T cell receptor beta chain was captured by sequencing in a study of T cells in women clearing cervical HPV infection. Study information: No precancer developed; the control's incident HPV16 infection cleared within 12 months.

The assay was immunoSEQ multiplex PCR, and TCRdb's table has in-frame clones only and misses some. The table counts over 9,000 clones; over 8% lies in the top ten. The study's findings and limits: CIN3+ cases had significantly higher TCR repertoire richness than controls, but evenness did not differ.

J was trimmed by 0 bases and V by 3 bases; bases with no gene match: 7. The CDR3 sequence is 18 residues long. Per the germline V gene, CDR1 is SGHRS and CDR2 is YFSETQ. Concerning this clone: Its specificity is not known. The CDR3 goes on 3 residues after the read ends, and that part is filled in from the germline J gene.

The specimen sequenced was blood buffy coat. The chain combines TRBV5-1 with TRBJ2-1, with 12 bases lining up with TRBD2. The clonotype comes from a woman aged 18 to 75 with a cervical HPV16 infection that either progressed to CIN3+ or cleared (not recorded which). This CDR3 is CASSSLAGGLGSYNEQFF. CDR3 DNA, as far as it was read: TGCGCCAGCAGCTCTCTAGCGGGGGGGCTTGGCTCCTACAATGAG.